A selection of T cell receptor beta chains follows, all from one sample in a study of synovial regulatory T cells in juvenile arthritis. The method was immunoSEQ multiplex PCR; TCRdb's version includes in-frame clones alone and lacks a portion of them. Its table records 7,500 to 10,000 clones. The sample was Treg cells from blood. The receptors were sampled from a donor under 30 with juvenile idiopathic arthritis. CDR3s include the opening cysteine and the closing phenylalanine or tryptophan. Size is stated for part of the rows, as once, few or many counts, or as a class when the clone is expanded.

j_call clone_size v_call cdr3_length cdr3_aa
TRBJ2-1 - TRBV6-4 14 CASSELAGDNEQFF
TRBJ2-3 - TRBV7-3 12 CASSLRADTQYF
TRBJ2-3 - TRBV5-1 15 CASSLALAGTDTQYF
TRBJ1-5 - TRBV19 16 CASSIARGISNQPQHF
TRBJ1-4 medium-sized TRBV5-1 14 CASSRDGGNEKLFF
TRBJ1-5 - TRBV19 15 CASSISRGGNQPQHF
TRBJ2-3 - TRBV6-1 14 CASRRDRGTDTQYF
TRBJ1-1 - TRBV9 14 CASTRGGWDTEAFF
TRBJ2-7 - TRBV29-1 15 CSVEGEGQGSYEQYF
TRBJ2-6 - TRBV2 16 CASRGIRGSGANVLTF
TRBJ1-5 - TRBV18 12 CASGTSNQPQHF
TRBJ1-4 - TRBV28 13 CASSLYGDEKLFF
TRBJ2-7 - TRBV6-1 15 CASRFGTLTSYEQYF
TRBJ1-2 - TRBV10-3 17 CAITPELFKTGGYGYTF
TRBJ1-2 - TRBV7-9 14 CASRDQGFDYGYTF
TRBJ1-2 - TRBV6-1 14 CASSLPADYYGYTF
TRBJ2-2 - TRBV5-4 15 CASSMGLASSGELFF
TRBJ2-6 - TRBV19 15 CASVSRSSGANVLTF
TRBJ2-7 - TRBV7-9 14 CASSLLAWDGEQYF
TRBJ2-7 - TRBV27 15 CASRRPGQGSYEQYF
TRBJ1-5 - TRBV10-1 13 CASSTPTRGPQHF
TRBJ2-3 - TRBV18 13 CASSPMGADTQYF
TRBJ2-7 - TRBV18 16 CASSPYRVERTYEQYF
TRBJ2-7 - TRBV5-1 13 CASGRDRAYEQYF
TRBJ1-4 - TRBV18 14 CASSTGTNNEKLFF
TRBJ1-1 - TRBV20-1 11 CSATRTLEAFF
TRBJ2-1 - TRBV29-1 14 CSVGGGRAGSEQFF
TRBJ2-6 - TRBV2 15 CASSEDPRGANVLTF
TRBJ1-5 - TRBV28 15 CASSLGGLSNQPQHF
TRBJ1-2 - TRBV6-1 12 CASSALLYGYTF
TRBJ1-1 medium-sized TRBV29-1 13 CSVSGRGGTEAFF
TRBJ1-1 - TRBV7-9 15 CASIGGGRTNTEAFF
TRBJ1-4 - TRBV5-1 15 CASRNTGATNEKLFF
TRBJ1-1 - TRBV19 14 CASSIQGGNTEAFF
TRBJ1-2 - TRBV10-1 16 CASSDPRGTGSYGYTF
TRBJ2-7 - TRBV6-4 15 CASTLTSGSSYEQYF
TRBJ2-6 - TRBV7-9 16 CASSSGGTAGANVLTF
TRBJ2-1 - TRBV5-1 14 CASSFESRNNEQFF
TRBJ2-7 - TRBV15 15 CATSADRAFSYEQYF
TRBJ1-1 - TRBV27 13 CASSSILGTEAFF
TRBJ2-7 - TRBV19 16 CASSGRHGFPPSEQYF
TRBJ2-7 - TRBV6-1 15 CASSPRLWGRREQYF
TRBJ2-7 - TRBV4-2 16 CASSQEVSANSYEQYF
TRBJ1-3 - TRBV6-1 14 CASRPPGSGNTIYF
TRBJ2-7 - TRBV7-9 15 CASSVTSGIPYEQYF
TRBJ2-3 - TRBV10-3 11 CAISPGDTQYF
TRBJ1-4 - TRBV18 15 CASSPWPGPNEKLFF
TRBJ1-2 - TRBV19 14 CASSLNRDNYGYTF
TRBJ2-2 medium-sized TRBV7-9 15 CASSLGGQDTGELFF
TRBJ1-1 - TRBV7-9 15 CASPPGGVGNTEAFF
TRBJ2-7 - TRBV19 15 CASSIGPPNAYEQYF